A single T cell receptor (beta chain) is shown here with its context. The antigen is undetermined. One junction end does not reproduce the germline sequence, and a read error may be involved. This sample stems from a study of early T cells in non-severe SARS-CoV-2 infection. Study information: The sequenced material was bulk RNA from unsorted whole blood, and its chains were unpaired.

Findings and limits, study-wide: Private and CD4 specificities were missed by VDJdb matching, skewed to anti-spike CD8.

The germline V gene encodes CDR1 SGHNT and CDR2 YYREEE (reference sequence). The CDR3 extends over 13 amino acids. Attached unique molecular identifiers marked individual cDNA molecules. Using its own MiXCR run on the 5' RACE reads, TCRdb lists one record per CDR3 protein. The data hold more than 55,000 distinct CDR3 sequences, with 9.5% to 15% observed a single time. The chain employs TRBV5-4 and TRBJ2-3; D not certain. This clonotype originated in an adult who was a healthcare worker with PCR-confirmed SARS-CoV-2 infection or an uninfected control (not recorded which). Sequenced material: whole blood. CDR3 nucleotide sequence: TGTGTCAGCAGCTTTTCGTTTGCAGATACGCAGTATTTT. Translation gives CVSSFSFADTQYF.